These 14 T cell receptor beta chains were sequenced from one sample in a study of blood T cell repertoires in COVID-19. Some clones are missing from TCRdb's copy, which holds only in-frame ones; the method was immunoSEQ multiplex PCR. The sample holds more than 350,000 clones; around 87% are singletons and the top ten take 10%. The sample was PBMCs or T cells enriched from blood (not recorded which). Receptors originate from a woman between 45 and 60 years old who had recovered from COVID-19.

This rearrangement joins TRBV7-2 to TRBJ1-5; TRBD1 aligns across 10 bases. Germline V lookup: CDR1 SGHTA, CDR2 FQGNSA. The V segment lost 5 bases and the J segment 11 bases; nucleotides outside the gene matches: 6. The CDR3 loop spans 13 amino acids. CDR3 in DNA: TGTGCCAGCAGCGAAGGACAGGGGGGGACCCAGCATTTT. Translation: CASSEGQGGTQHF.

The chain couples TRBV18 to TRBJ1-3; TRBD1 is a possible D gene (6 bases). V lost 6 bases and J 4 bases, leaving 13 bases between the germline ends. The CDR3 consists of 14 residues. The germline CDR1 and CDR2 sequences are KGHSH and LQKENI. CDR3 amino acids: CASSQGRQGNTIYF. The CDR3 DNA follows: TGTGCCAGCTCTCAGGGGCGCCAGGGAAACACCATATATTTT.

The chain is built from TRBV4-1 and TRBJ2-1; maybe TRBD2 (6 bases). V was cut by 4 bases and J by 8 bases, with 18 bases left in between. The CDR3 sequence is 15 residues long. The germline V gene has CDR1 MGHRA and CDR2 YSYEKL. This CDR3 is CASSPTRGVVDEQFF. CDR3 sequence (DNA): TGCGCCAGCAGCCCCACTCGCGGGGTAGTCGATGAGCAGTTCTTC.

The gene calls are TRBV5-4 and TRBJ2-2; 10 bases are shared with TRBD1. CDR3 length: 15 residues. V lost 2 bases, J lost 7 bases, and 5 bases stayed unmatched. Germline values: CDR1 SGHNT, CDR2 YYREEE (reference sequence). This CDR3 reads CASSFDRGQNGELFF. CDR3 nucleotide sequence: TGTGCCAGCAGCTTCGACAGGGGGCAAAACGGGGAGCTGTTTTTT.

This chain connects TRBV7-9 to TRBJ1-1; 10 nucleotides agree with TRBD1. Trimming removed 5 bases from V and 6 bases from J; junction bases left unmatched: 3. Germline CDR1 SEHNR, CDR2 FQNEAQ (reference sequence). The CDR3 covers 13 residues. The CDR3 here is CASSGDRGPEAFF. As DNA, the CDR3 is TGTGCCAGCAGCGGAGACAGGGGGCCTGAAGCTTTCTTT.

CDR3 DNA: TGTGCCTGGAGTGACTCCTTGAACACTGAAGCTTTCTTT. It codes for CAWSDSLNTEAFF. This chain uses TRBV30 with TRBJ1-1; D remains ambiguous. V was clipped by 1 base and J by 0 bases, with 6 bases between them. Germline CDR1 reads GTSNPN; CDR2 reads SVGIG (reference sequence). This CDR3 spans 13 amino acids. The full variable domain, with the rest looked up from reference TRBV30 and TRBJ1-1, is SQTIHQWPATLVQPVGSPLSLECTVEGTSNPNLYWYRQAAGRGLQLLFYSVGIGQISSEVPQNLSASRPQDRQFILSSKKLLLSDSGFYLCAWSDSLNTEAFFGQGTRLTVV.

The chain uses TRBV28 and TRBJ1-5; 8 nucleotides agree with TRBD1. From germline, CDR1 is MDHEN and CDR2 SYDVKM. Unmatched junction bases numbered 16, after V lost 6 bases and J lost 0 bases. This CDR3 spans 19 amino acids. In nucleotides, the CDR3 is TGTGCCAGCAGACTAAGGACAGGGACCCGATTCTCTAGCAATCAGCCCCAGCATTTT. It is translated as CASRLRTGTRFSSNQPQHF.

The chain carries TRBV15 and TRBJ1-1; D might be TRBD1 (5 bases). From germline, CDR1 is LNHNV and CDR2 YYDKDF (reference sequence). Trimming left V 5 bases short and J 6 bases short, with 16 bases between. The CDR3 length is 14 residues. The CDR3, as DNA: TGTGCCACCAGCGCGGGGGGGGGAATCGCTGAAGCTTTCTTT. Its protein is CATSAGGGIAEAFF.

The chain joins TRBV6-1 to TRBJ1-4; D is possibly TRBD1 (5 bases). Trimming removed 2 bases at V and 8 bases at J, with 12 bases between. CDR1 and CDR2 (germline): MNHNS, SASEGT. The CDR3 runs 14 residues. CDR3 protein: CASSELRGREKLFF. CDR3 bases: TGTGCCAGCAGTGAACTTCGGGGGAGAGAAAAACTGTTTTTT.

This sequence joins TRBV29-1 and TRBJ1-1; 8 bases map to TRBD1. The CDR3 runs to 12 residues. J was trimmed by 2 bases and V by 8 bases; bases with no gene match: 4. The germline V gene encodes CDR1 SQVTM and CDR2 ANQGSEA. Here the CDR3 DNA reads TGCAGCTCTCAGGGGGCAAACACTGAAGCTTTCTTT. Translation gives CSSQGANTEAFF.

This clone was found once. This chain links TRBV6-4 with TRBJ1-2; 8 positions match TRBD1. J was trimmed by 3 bases and V by 5 bases; bases with no gene match: 20. Germline-derived CDR1 and CDR2 are MRHNA and SNTAGT. The CDR3 length is 19 residues. The CDR3 here is CASSKHAGTGNPYDYGYTF. CDR3 DNA: TGTGCCAGCAGTAAACACGCCGGGACAGGAAACCCCTACGACTATGGCTACACCTTC.

The chain links TRBV29-1 to TRBJ2-1; D gene uncertain. V lost 4 bases and J lost 4, with 8 bases in between. Per germline, CDR1 SQVTM and CDR2 ANQGSEA. The CDR3 consists of 12 residues. The CDR3 is CSVVLVYNEQFF. The CDR3 coding sequence is TGCAGCGTTGTCCTAGTTTACAATGAGCAGTTCTTC.

This clone was seen just once. The chain has TRBV5-1 and TRBJ2-7; the match to TRBD1 covers 7 bases. Germline lookup yields CDR1 SGHRS and CDR2 YFSETQ. This CDR3 contains 16 residues. The V segment lost 0 bases and the J segment 2 bases; nucleotides outside the gene matches: 8. CDR3 protein: CASSLARTGDPYEQYF. The DNA for the CDR3 is TGCGCCAGCAGCTTGGCCAGGACAGGTGACCCCTACGAGCAGTACTTC.

The chain links TRBV4-1 to TRBJ1-2; tentative D call: TRBD1 (6 bases). With 5 bases removed from V and 7 bases from J, the gap between germline ends came to 20 bases. Germline V gene data show CDR1 as MGHRA and CDR2 as YSYEKL. This CDR3 has 15 amino acids. CDR3 residues: CASSNRQVGNGGYTF. CDR3 in DNA: TGCGCCAGCAGCAACAGACAGGTGGGGAATGGTGGCTACACCTTC.